This T cell receptor beta chain emerged from a study of cytomegalovirus exposure and HLA in healthy donors. Study results and limitations: Presence/absence analyses treated sequencing depth as roughly uniform across donors. The likely explanation for a cluster of highly shared sequence variants was sequencing artifact. In a later analysis, donors in an Asian-associated ancestry cluster reportedly had fewer N-insertions in productive TCRs than the cohort mean. There were some public TCRs occurring in many donors, but most TCR sequences were rare.

Germline V CDR1 and CDR2: MNHNS, SASEGT. The CDR3 loop spans 13 amino acids. V shed 6 bases and J 5 bases; nucleotides not matched to a gene: 7. Details on this clone: Its antigen is unknown.

PCR involved 60 Vbeta and 13 Jbeta primers. The repertoire was sequenced with immunoSEQ multiplex PCR; TCRdb's copy has only in-frame clones and lacks some. Among around 130,000 clones listed, roughly four fifths were seen once. This chain links TRBV6-1 with TRBJ2-7, with 7 bases fitting TRBD1. This sequence originates from a woman aged 60 to 75 in good health and CMV-seronegative. Sequencing was carried out using PBMCs. The CDR3 loop is CASRLTGPDEQYF. The DNA of the CDR3 is TGTGCCAGCAGGCTGACAGGGCCGGACGAGCAGTACTTC.